The 7 T cell receptor beta chains reported below all come from one sample, sequenced in a study of Ad26.COV2.S vaccination and SARS-CoV-2 variants. TCRdb keeps only in-frame clones here, not all; method: immunoSEQ multiplex PCR. The sample comprises roughly 300,000 clones, around 88% of which are singletons, and about 4.6% rests with the top ten. The treatment was: 15 to 20 received Ad26.COV2.S at low or high dose, single or two shots; roughly five received placebo; per-sample allocation not given. The study sampled participants on day 63 after the first vaccine or placebo injection. The source material was peripheral blood, sampled in a trial of Ad26.COV2.S vaccine versus placebo. The receptors were gathered from a person aged 18-65 years who received the Ad26.COV2.S COVID-19 vaccine or a placebo.

CDR3 DNA sequence: TGTGCCAGCAGTACTAGCGGGGGATACAATGAGCAGTTCTTC. It translates to CASSTSGGYNEQFF. V and J are TRBV27 and TRBJ2-1, with 11 bases matching TRBD2. In germline, CDR1 is MNHEY, CDR2 SMNVEV (reference sequence). Trimming at V came to 5 bases and at J to 4 bases, leaving 1 base not matched to a gene. The CDR3 extends over 14 amino acids.

The V gene is TRBV10-1, the J gene TRBJ1-2, with no clear D. The CDR3 has 14 amino acids. Germline V gene sequence: CDR1 WNHNN, CDR2 SYGVQD (reference sequence). The ends were cut back, 9 bases at V and 2 bases at J, with 16 bases in the middle. Here the CDR3 reads CARTNRRNNYGYTF. The CDR3 region has the DNA TGCGCCAGGACCAATAGGAGAAACAACTATGGCTACACCTTC.

The chain joins TRBV5-1 to TRBJ1-4, with 7 bases matching TRBD1. V lost 1 base, J lost 4 bases, and 4 bases stayed unmatched. Per germline, CDR1 SGHRS and CDR2 YFSETQ. The CDR3 has 15 amino acids. CDR3 in DNA: TGCGCCAGCAGCTTGACGACAGGGAGTAATGAAAAACTGTTTTTT. This sequence encodes CASSLTTGSNEKLFF.

In its sample, this clone was seen once. The V call is TRBV13, the J call TRBJ1-3; D not certain. Trimming removed 6 bases from V and 4 bases from J, with 16 bases in between. CDR3 length equals 15 residues. The germline V gene encodes CDR1 PRHDT and CDR2 FYEKMQ (reference sequence). The CDR3 nucleotides read TGTGCCAGCAGTCTTGGAAAAGTCGTGGGAAACACCATATATTTT. Its translation: CASSLGKVVGNTIYF.

This chain uses TRBV29-1 with TRBJ2-2; D uncertain. This CDR3 is 11 amino acids long. Germline V gene sequence: CDR1 SQVTM, CDR2 ANQGSEA. V was shortened by 4 bases and J by 8 bases, with 8 bases between the two germline ends. The DNA of the CDR3 is TGCAGCGTTGCCGGGCGAGGGGAGCTGTTTTTT. Protein: CSVAGRGELFF.

V usage is TRBV29-1 and J usage is TRBJ2-5, with 12 positions matching TRBD1. CDR1 and CDR2 from the germline V gene are SQVTM and ANQGSEA. The CDR3 has 13 amino acids. V shed 6 bases and J 5 bases; nucleotides not matched to a gene: 4. In DNA form, the CDR3 reads TGCAGCGTCCGGGACAGGGGGCTGGAGACCCAGTACTTC. The encoded protein is CSVRDRGLETQYF.

This clone was recorded only once. The chain employs TRBV5-1 and TRBJ2-5; TRBD1 matches 9 bases. The CDR3 is 16 residues long. CDR1 and CDR2 (germline): SGHRS, YFSETQ. V lost 0 bases to trimming and J lost 2 bases; unmatched junction nucleotides: 5. The CDR3 nucleotides read TGCGCCAGCAGCTTGGACGGGACAGGGTATCAAGAGACCCAGTACTTC. Its translation is CASSLDGTGYQETQYF.